Following are 16 T cell receptor beta chains from one sample sequenced in a study of cytomegalovirus exposure and HLA in healthy donors. PCR was performed using 60 Vbeta and 13 Jbeta primers. TCRdb keeps only in-frame clones here, not all; method: immunoSEQ multiplex PCR. The sample has about 110,000 clones, 76% seen once; the top ten hold roughly 8%. The specimen was PBMCs. These TCRs come from a middle-aged man in good health and CMV-seropositive.

This clone was counted a few times. This rearrangement joins TRBV5-6 to TRBJ1-1; possibly TRBD1 for D (5 bases). Trimming cost V 3 bases and J 0 bases, with 12 bases left between them. CDR1 and CDR2 from the germline V gene are SGHDT and YYEEEE. CDR3 length: 15 residues. In nucleotides, the CDR3 is TGTGCCAGCAGCTGGGGCGGCAGGGTGAACACTGAAGCTTTCTTT. Its protein is CASSWGGRVNTEAFF.

The chain is built from TRBV6-5 and TRBJ2-4, with 12 nucleotides matching TRBD2. Germline loops: CDR1 MNHEY, CDR2 SVGAGI. After removal of 5 bases from V and 12 bases from J, the junction contained 5 bases not matched to a gene. This CDR3 comprises 13 residues. The CDR3 sequence is CASSPTSGRSQYF. As DNA, the CDR3 is TGTGCCAGCAGTCCAACTAGCGGGAGGAGTCAGTACTTC.

The rearrangement uses TRBV19 and TRBJ1-6, with a tentative D call TRBD1 (6 bases). CDR1 LNHDA and CDR2 SQIVND come from the germline V gene (reference sequence). V shed 4 bases and J shed 8 bases, with 18 bases lying between them. This CDR3 comprises 16 residues. CDR3 in amino acids: CASSTSGALTDSPLHF. In DNA form, the CDR3 reads TGTGCCAGTAGTACCTCAGGGGCCTTAACGGATTCACCCCTCCACTTT. The complete variable domain, with remaining parts taken from reference TRBV19 and TRBJ1-6, reads DGGITQSPKYLFRKEGQNVTLSCEQNLNHDAMYWYRQDPGQGLRLIYYSQIVNDFQKGDIAEGYSVSREKKESFPLTVTSAQKNPTAFYLCASSTSGALTDSPLHFGNGTRLTVT.

The chain employs TRBV10-3 and TRBJ2-3, with 7 bases identical to TRBD1. V lost 6 bases and J lost 2; bases outside the gene matches: 5. CDR1 and CDR2 from the germline V gene are ENHRY and SYGVKD. The CDR3 totals 14 residues. CDR3 DNA: TGTGCCATCAGCTCCGGGACAGCCACAGATACGCAGTATTTT. The encoded protein is CAISSGTATDTQYF.

In its sample, this clone was seen once. In DNA, the CDR3 is TGTGCCTGGAGTCGCGGGACTAGCGGGAGGATCGGGGAGCTGTTTTTT. It specifies CAWSRGTSGRIGELFF. J is TRBJ2-2 and V is TRBV30; 15 bases map to TRBD2. The trim removed 2 bases at V and 7 bases at J, leaving 5 bases unmatched. This CDR3 has 16 residues. Germline values: CDR1 GTSNPN, CDR2 SVGIG (reference sequence).

V gene TRBV28 combines with J gene TRBJ2-7; the match to TRBD1 covers 8 bases. Germline V gene data show CDR1 as MDHEN and CDR2 as SYDVKM. The CDR3 has 16 amino acids. Unmatched junction bases numbered 9, after V lost 5 bases and J lost 0 bases. In DNA, the CDR3 is TGTGCCAGCAGTCGCCTGGGACAGGCCCTCTCCTACGAGCAGTACTTC. Protein sequence: CASSRLGQALSYEQYF.

V usage is TRBV7-9 and J usage is TRBJ2-3; 7 bases agree with TRBD1. CDR3 length: 14 amino acids. Germline CDR1 and CDR2: SEHNR and FQNEAQ (reference sequence). V lost 5 bases to trimming and J lost 8 bases; unmatched junction nucleotides: 10. In nucleotides, the CDR3 is TGTGCCAGCAGCAGAGGGACAGTCGAGGGTACGCAGTATTTT. Its translation is CASSRGTVEGTQYF.

Concerning this clone: Other nucleotide sequences in the sample specify the same CDR3. The rearrangement uses TRBV27 and TRBJ2-7, with 8 bases fitting TRBD1. There are 14 residues in the CDR3. Trimming removed 5 bases from V and 3 bases from J; junction bases left unmatched: 6. CDR1 is MNHEY and CDR2 is SMNVEV in the germline V gene (reference sequence). CDR3 coding DNA: TGTGCCAGCAGTCCCGGGACAGGTGGCTACGAGCAGTACTTC. Translating gives CASSPGTGGYEQYF.

As regards this clone: The CDR3 does not close with the conserved phenylalanine or tryptophan, likely indicating a read error. The DNA is omitted, as the CDR3 cannot be located on it reliably, and the CDR3 follows TCRdb's listing. The rearrangement joins TRBV7-9 to TRBJ2-7; the table calls TRBD2, which could not be checked here. Germline V gene data show CDR1 as SEHNR and CDR2 as FQNEAQ (reference sequence). Counting both end residues, the CDR3 totals 12 amino acids. CDR3 loop: CASSLGGGRQYI.

This clone was seen more than once but under ten times. The chain combines TRBV7-2 with TRBJ2-3, with 10 bases fitting TRBD2. The V gene's germline CDR1 is SGHTA and CDR2 FQGNSA. The CDR3 consists of 16 residues. V trimming: 5 bases; J trimming: 2 bases; junction bases outside the gene matches: 7. The CDR3 region has the DNA TGTGCCAGCAGCCAACTAGCGGGGAGGCCCACAGATACGCAGTATTTT. This translates into CASSQLAGRPTDTQYF.

This rearrangement joins TRBV15 to TRBJ2-1; TRBD2 is a possible D gene (5 bases). Deletions cut 4 bases from V and 5 bases from J, with 15 bases between. The CDR3 loop spans 15 amino acids. Germline CDR1 LNHNV, CDR2 YYDKDF (reference sequence). This CDR3 reads CATSTRRTFDNEQFF. The DNA for the CDR3 is TGTGCCACCAGCACCCGGAGGACTTTTGACAATGAGCAGTTCTTC. The entire variable domain, with the rest obtained from reference TRBV15 and TRBJ2-1, is as follows: DAMVIQNPRYQVTQFGKPVTLSCSQTLNHNVMYWYQQKSSQAPKLLFHYYDKDFNNEADTPDNFQSRRPNTSFCFLDIRSPGLGDTAMYLCATSTRRTFDNEQFFGPGTRLTVL.

The CDR3 DNA reads TGTGCCAGTAGTACTCAAGCCGGGTGGGAGACCCAGTACTTC. This translates into CASSTQAGWETQYF. V and J are TRBV19 and TRBJ2-5; no clear D gene. CDR1 and CDR2 from the germline V gene are LNHDA and SQIVND (reference sequence). The CDR3 loop spans 14 amino acids. V dropped 4 bases and J dropped 5 bases, with 14 bases sitting between them.

This chain links TRBV27 with TRBJ2-2; 7 positions agree with TRBD2. CDR1 and CDR2 from the germline V gene are MNHEY and SMNVEV (reference sequence). This CDR3 contains 15 residues. V lost 3 bases to trimming and J lost 5 bases; unmatched junction nucleotides: 6. CDR3 region: CASSFRLAVTGELFF. The CDR3, as DNA: TGTGCCAGCAGTTTCCGGCTAGCGGTTACCGGGGAGCTGTTTTTT.

The J gene is TRBJ2-1, the V gene TRBV7-3; D gene ambiguous. Germline V gene sequence: CDR1 SGHTA, CDR2 FQGTGA. Trimming took off 4 bases at V and 4 bases at J, with 8 bases between the two ends. The CDR3 has 13 residues. The CDR3 loop is CASSSGIYNEQFF. Written as DNA, the CDR3 is TGTGCCAGCAGCTCAGGCATTTACAATGAGCAGTTCTTC.

The rearrangement joins TRBV30 to TRBJ1-2; D is ambiguous. The CDR3 runs 13 residues. The germline V and J ends were trimmed by 2 bases and 1 base, with 8 bases remaining between them. Germline loops: CDR1 GTSNPN, CDR2 SVGIG (reference sequence). CDR3 DNA: TGTGCCTGGAGTCTGGCTTTTAACTATGGCTACACCTTC. Its translation: CAWSLAFNYGYTF.

The rearrangement links TRBV6-5 to TRBJ2-7; 8 bases map to TRBD2. Per germline, CDR1 MNHEY and CDR2 SVGAGI. Trimming removed 2 bases from V and 6 bases from J; junction bases left unmatched: 12. This CDR3 has 16 amino acids. The CDR3 sequence is CASSYASGTSIREQYF. CDR3 coding DNA: TGTGCCAGCAGTTACGCGTCCGGGACTAGTATTCGCGAGCAGTACTTC.